This TCR beta chain was recorded in a study of shared clonotypes between healthy human individuals. Study details: Per-donor plates numbered three CD4 naive, three CD4 memory, two CD8 naive and one CD8 memory. Notes on the study in general: Clonotype sharing among donors, it was expected, would be affected by sequencing depth.

CD45RO-negative CD8 cells positively selected for CCR7 made up the naive population, which excluded terminally differentiated effector memory CD45RA+ cells. The study drew all its donors from Caucasian adults living in Nashville, Tennessee. To note about this clone: Its antigen is unknown.

Authors' analysis steps: Filtering of immunoSEQ junctional sequences could not match full-length read filtering. Data came from immunoSEQ multiplex PCR; TCRdb stores just in-frame clones and leaves some out. V, J and clone size were drawn from that table, and D and trimming were deduced from the DNA. The profile shows 2 million to 2.5 million clones, about 95% of them singletons. Per germline, CDR1 SNHLY and CDR2 FYNNEI. The CDR3 loop spans 17 amino acids. The V gene end was trimmed by 9 bases and the J gene end by 0 bases; junction bases not matched to a gene: 11. This TCR derives from a man between 18 and 35 years old in good health. The chain employs TRBV2 and TRBJ2-3; 11 nucleotides line up with TRBD2. The sample comprised naive CD8+ T cells sorted from blood. Here the CDR3 reads CARTGTSGAPSTDTQYF. The CDR3 DNA follows: TGTGCCAGAACCGGGACTAGCGGTGCCCCTAGCACAGATACGCAGTATTTT.